These 3 T cell receptor beta chains were sequenced from one sample in a study of cytomegalovirus exposure and HLA in healthy donors. Produced via immunoSEQ multiplex PCR; TCRdb's table is partial and in-frame only. The sample includes about 130,000 clones, approximately 89% seen only once; the top ten take 0.95% to 1.5%. Sequenced material: PBMCs. These receptors were collected from a woman between 18 and 29 years old in good health and CMV-seronegative.

The V call is TRBV9, the J call TRBJ1-2; a weak D match, TRBD1 (5 bases). This CDR3 has 11 amino acids. Germline assignment: CDR1 SGDLS and CDR2 YYNGEE. V shed 4 bases and J shed 8 bases, with 9 bases lying between them. In DNA form, the CDR3 reads TGTGCCAGCAGCCCCGGGGGAGGCTACACCTTC. As protein: CASSPGGGYTF.

J is TRBJ1-1 and V is TRBV10-1; D possibly corresponds to TRBD1 (6 bases). The CDR3 spans 19 residues. Germline V gene data show CDR1 as WNHNN and CDR2 as SYGVQD (reference sequence). V was pared by 2 bases and J by 1 base, with 23 bases between. The DNA for the CDR3 is TGCGCCAGCAGTGAGGGTTATCAGGGGACTAGATTCCCGAACACTGAAGCTTTCTTT. Protein: CASSEGYQGTRFPNTEAFF.

A word on this clone: The sample contains more than one DNA sequence encoding this CDR3. This rearrangement joins TRBV29-1 to TRBJ1-2; 9 bases map to TRBD1. Germline CDR1 SQVTM, CDR2 ANQGSEA. The CDR3 is made up of 13 amino acids. The trim removed 6 bases at V and 2 bases at J, leaving 4 bases unmatched. The CDR3 DNA reads TGCAGCGTCTCCGGGACAGGGAACTATGGCTACACCTTC. Protein sequence: CSVSGTGNYGYTF.